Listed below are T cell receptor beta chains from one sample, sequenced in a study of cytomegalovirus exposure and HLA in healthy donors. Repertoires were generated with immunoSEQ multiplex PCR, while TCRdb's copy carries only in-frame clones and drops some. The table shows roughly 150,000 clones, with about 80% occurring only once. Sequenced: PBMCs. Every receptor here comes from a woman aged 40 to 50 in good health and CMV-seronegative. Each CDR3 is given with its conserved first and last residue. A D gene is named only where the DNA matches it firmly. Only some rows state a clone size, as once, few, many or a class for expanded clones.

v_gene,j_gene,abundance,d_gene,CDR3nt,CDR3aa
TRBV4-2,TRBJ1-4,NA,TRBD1,TGTGCCAGCAGCCAGGAACAGGGGGCGTATGAAAAACTGTTTTTT,CASSQEQGAYEKLFF
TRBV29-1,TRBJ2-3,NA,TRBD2,TGCAGCACGTCCCCGACTAGCGGGGCTAGCACAGATACGCAGTATTTT,CSTSPTSGASTDTQYF
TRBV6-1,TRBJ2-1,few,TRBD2,TGTGCCAGCAGGCTCCCGGGACTAGGGGTCGATGAGCAGTTCTTC,CASRLPGLGVDEQFF
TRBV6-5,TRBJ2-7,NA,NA,TGTGCCAGCAGTTTCCTTAGCGGCAGATACGAGCAGTACTTC,CASSFLSGRYEQYF
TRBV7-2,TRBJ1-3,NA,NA,TGTGCCAGCAGCTTCATGGGGGGGGCGGCTGGAAACACCATATATTTT,CASSFMGGAAGNTIYF
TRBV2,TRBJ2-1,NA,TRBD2,TGTGCCAGCAGAGGGAGGGGAGAGCAGTTCTTC,CASRGRGEQFF
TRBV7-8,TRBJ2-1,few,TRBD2,TGTGCCAGCAGCTCCGGGGGGAGTAAAGGACGGAATGAGCAGTTCTTC,CASSSGGSKGRNEQFF
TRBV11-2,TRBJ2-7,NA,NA,TGTGCCAGCAGCTTAGATAGTAGACACCTAACTCACGAGCAGTACTTC,CASSLDSRHLTHEQYF
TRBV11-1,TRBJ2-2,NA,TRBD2,TGTGCCAGCAGCTTTCGCCTAGCGGGAGGGCGGACCGGGGAGCTGTTTTTT,CASSFRLAGGRTGELFF
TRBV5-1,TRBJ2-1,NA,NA,TGCGCCAGCAGCTTGGCGGGTCTCTCCTACAATGAGCAGTTCTTC,CASSLAGLSYNEQFF
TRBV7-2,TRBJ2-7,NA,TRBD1,TGTGCCAGCAGGTTGGGGACAGGGAACGAGCAGTACTTC,CASRLGTGNEQYF
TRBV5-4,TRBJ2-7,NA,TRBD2,TGTGCCAGCAGCCGGGCATTGGGCGGGGGGACCTACGAGCAGTACTTC,CASSRALGGGTYEQYF
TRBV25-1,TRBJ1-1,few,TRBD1,TGTGCCAGCAGTGAATGGACCAGGGGGACTGAAGCTTTCTTT,CASSEWTRGTEAFF
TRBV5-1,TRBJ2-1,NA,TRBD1,TGCGCCAGCAATTGGGACAGGGGGGGAAATGAGCAGTTCTTC,CASNWDRGGNEQFF
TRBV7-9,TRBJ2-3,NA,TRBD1,TGTGCCAGCAGCGGCTCCGGGACAGGCAGCACAGATACGCAGTATTTT,CASSGSGTGSTDTQYF
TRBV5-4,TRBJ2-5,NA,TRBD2,TGTGCCAGCAGCTTGGGAGGCGGGGGGGACCAAGAGACCCAGTACTTC,CASSLGGGGDQETQYF
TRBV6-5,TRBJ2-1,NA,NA,TGTGCCAGCAGTTACACACCAGGGGACAATGAGCAGTTCTTC,CASSYTPGDNEQFF
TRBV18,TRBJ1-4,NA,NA,TGTGCCAGCTCACCATCCAGTTATCCGAATGAAAAACTGTTTTTT,CASSPSSYPNEKLFF
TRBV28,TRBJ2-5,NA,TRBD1,TGTGCCAGCAGTCTAAATCCGGGACAGGGTCAAGAGACCCAGTACTTC,CASSLNPGQGQETQYF
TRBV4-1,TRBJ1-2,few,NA,TGCGCCAGCAGCCAAGAATGGGCTTCGGCGGGGGCCTATGGCTACACCTTC,CASSQEWASAGAYGYTF
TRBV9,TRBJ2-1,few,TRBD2,TGTGCCAGCAGCACATCTAGCGGGGGGTACAATGAGCAGTTCTTC,CASSTSSGGYNEQFF
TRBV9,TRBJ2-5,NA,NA,TGTGCCAGCAGCGTAGCTCCAGTCCAAGAGACCCAGTACTTC,CASSVAPVQETQYF
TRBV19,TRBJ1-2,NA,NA,TGTGCCAGTAGTATAGACACCCGGGACATCGGGGAAGGCTACACCTTC,CASSIDTRDIGEGYTF
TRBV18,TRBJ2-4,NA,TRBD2,TGTGCCAGCTCACCATTACTAGCGGGAGTGGTGGGCAAAAACATTCAGTACTTC,CASSPLLAGVVGKNIQYF
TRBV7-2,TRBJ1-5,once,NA,TGTGCCAGCAGCCGACGAGCAGGGATGCGTAATCAGCCCCAGCATTTT,CASSRRAGMRNQPQHF
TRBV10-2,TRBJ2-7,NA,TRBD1,TGCGCCAGCAGTGAGTCGCCAGGGGGCCCTTACGAGCAGTACTTC,CASSESPGGPYEQYF
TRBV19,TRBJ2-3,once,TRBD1,TGTGCCTCCGAGCCCAGCTCCCCGGGACAGGGGGTAGATACGCAGTATTTT,CASEPSSPGQGVDTQYF
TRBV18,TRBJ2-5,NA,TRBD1,TGTGCCAGCTCACCGGGACAGGGGACCAAGACCCAGTACTTC,CASSPGQGTKTQYF
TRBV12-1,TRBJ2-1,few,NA,TGTGCCAGCAGTCTAGCGGGGGGGTACAATGAGCAGTTCTTC,CASSLAGGYNEQFF
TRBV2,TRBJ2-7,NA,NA,TGTGCCAGCAGTGACGCGTGGGACACCTACGAGCAGTACTTC,CASSDAWDTYEQYF
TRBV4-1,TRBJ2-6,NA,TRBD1,TGCGCCAGCAGCCGAACAGGGGGCTCTGGGGCCAACGGCCTGACTTTC,CASSRTGGSGANGLTF
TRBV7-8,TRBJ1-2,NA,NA,TGTGCCAGCAGCTCGCCAGGGTTTGACTATGGCTACACCTTC,CASSSPGFDYGYTF
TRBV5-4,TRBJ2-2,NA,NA,TGTGCCAGCAGCTTGGGCAGAACGAACACCGGGGAGCTGTTTTTT,CASSLGRTNTGELFF
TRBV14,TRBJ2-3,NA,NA,TGTGCCAGCAGCCATGGCGGGTCTAGCACAGATACGCAGTATTTT,CASSHGGSSTDTQYF
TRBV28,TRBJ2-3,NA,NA,TGTGCCAGCAGTTCCCGTGGAGGGGAGAAGCCAGATACGCAGTATTTT,CASSSRGGEKPDTQYF
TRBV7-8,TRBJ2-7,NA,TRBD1,TGTGCCAGCAGCGCGCAACAGGGGAGAGGGCAGTACTTC,CASSAQQGRGQYF
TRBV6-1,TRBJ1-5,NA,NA,TGTGCCAGCAGTGCGAATCAGCCCCAGCATTTT,CASSANQPQHF
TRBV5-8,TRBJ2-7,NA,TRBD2,TGTGCCAGCAGCCTGCGACTAGCGGGAGCCCCCGAGCAGTACTTC,CASSLRLAGAPEQYF
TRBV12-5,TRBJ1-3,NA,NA,TGTGCTAGTGGTTTGGTACTTGGGGCAGGGTTAAACACCATATATTTT,CASGLVLGAGLNTIYF
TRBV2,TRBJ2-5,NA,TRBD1,TGTGCCACCCGCCCCGGCAGGGGGCTTGGGACCCAGTACTTC,CATRPGRGLGTQYF
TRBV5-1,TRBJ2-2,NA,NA,TGCGCCAGCAGTTCGGACAGCTTTGGAAACACCGGGGAGCTGTTTTTT,CASSSDSFGNTGELFF
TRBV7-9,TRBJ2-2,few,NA,TGTGCCAGCAGCTCCGGAGCGAGTAGCACCGGGGAGCTGTTTTTT,CASSSGASSTGELFF
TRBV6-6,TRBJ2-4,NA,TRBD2,TGTGCCAGCAGTCGTCCGGGGGGAGGTTCTGACATTCAGTACTTC,CASSRPGGGSDIQYF
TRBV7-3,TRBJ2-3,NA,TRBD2,TGTGCCAGCAGCTTAGTAGCTAGCGGGGGCCGACGGGATACGCAGTATTTT,CASSLVASGGRRDTQYF
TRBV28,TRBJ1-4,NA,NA,TGTGCCAGTAGCAGGGTGGAAGAAAAACTGTTTTTT,CASSRVEEKLFF